Below, 2 T cell receptor beta chains from the same sample are listed, as sequenced in a study of CD8 T cells in Susac syndrome. A quantity of about 0.5 to 1 ug RNA underwent reverse transcription using random hexamers. TCRdb fed the immunoSEQ multiplex PCR reads into MiXCR, producing one record per CDR3 protein. The sample holds 160,000 or so distinct CDR3 sequences, 95% seen once. Sequencing was carried out using CD8+ T cells from PBMCs. These receptors all stem from a human donor with multiple sclerosis.

V gene TRBV9 combines with J gene TRBJ1-2; D is unclear. V gave up 0 bases and J gave up 5 bases, with 14 bases separating them. The CDR3 spans 15 residues. Germline CDR1 is SGDLS and CDR2 is YYNGEE. DNA for the CDR3: TGTGCCAGCAGCGTAGGTGGAACAGCAGAATATGGCTACACCTTC. The encoded protein is CASSVGGTAEYGYTF.

The chain couples TRBV27 to TRBJ2-2, with TRBD2 matching over 10 bases. V lost 5 bases, J lost 6 bases, and 3 bases stayed unmatched. This CDR3 is 14 amino acids long. Germline CDR1 is MNHEY and CDR2 is SMNVEV (reference sequence). CDR3 nucleotides: TGTGCCAGCAGTACAGGACTAGCGGCCGGGGAGCTGTTTTTT. Its protein is CASSTGLAAGELFF.